Following are 10 T cell receptor beta chains from one sample sequenced in a study of T cell changes during pregnancy in multiple sclerosis. Using immunoSEQ multiplex PCR, the repertoire was profiled, and TCRdb retains in-frame clones only, with some absent. The sample carries tens of thousands of clones, about 91% recorded once. This specimen consisted of CD8+ T cells from peripheral blood mononuclear cells, obtained after pregnancy. These receptors were obtained from a female donor with multiple sclerosis, enrolled in a pregnancy study.

The chain employs TRBV27 and TRBJ2-1; 8 nucleotides line up with TRBD1. Germline values: CDR1 MNHEY, CDR2 SMNVEV (reference sequence). The V and J ends lost 7 bases and 4 bases, in that order; junction bases with no gene match: 6. The CDR3 has 14 amino acids. The CDR3 loop is CASTRTGSYNEQFF. The CDR3 DNA reads TGTGCCAGCACCAGGACAGGGTCTTACAATGAGCAGTTCTTC.

V is TRBV19 and J is TRBJ1-1, with D maybe TRBD1 (6 bases). Trimming pared 5 bases from V and 1 base from J, leaving 14 bases between. Germline loops: CDR1 LNHDA, CDR2 SQIVND (reference sequence). The length of the CDR3 is 15 residues. The CDR3 loop reads CASSLSGGANTEAFF. CDR3 bases: TGTGCCAGTAGTCTCTCGGGGGGGGCGAACACTGAAGCTTTCTTT.

The rearrangement links TRBV4-1 to TRBJ2-7; 7 nucleotides match TRBD1. After removal of 0 bases from V and 3 bases from J, the junction contained 8 bases not matched to a gene. In germline, CDR1 is MGHRA, CDR2 YSYEKL. The CDR3 length is 16 residues. The CDR3 DNA reads as TGCGCCAGCAGCCAAGATCCGGGACAGACAATCTACGAGCAGTACTTC. Protein: CASSQDPGQTIYEQYF.

The J gene is TRBJ1-1, the V gene TRBV6-6; TRBD1 agrees at 8 bases. CDR3 length: 14 amino acids. From germline, CDR1 is MNHNY and CDR2 SVGAGI (reference sequence). V was clipped by 4 bases and J by 11 bases; unmatched bases: 12. The CDR3 spells CASSLLDRGRDAFF. In nucleotides, the CDR3 is TGTGCCAGCAGTTTGCTCGACAGGGGCAGGGACGCTTTCTTT.

V and J are TRBV5-1 and TRBJ1-3; 9 bases line up with TRBD1. V dropped 4 bases and J dropped 6; count of bases not matched to a gene: 8. The CDR3 is made up of 15 amino acids. CDR1 and CDR2 (germline): SGHRS, YFSETQ. The CDR3 loop reads CASSGTGTGPNTIYF. DNA for the CDR3: TGCGCCAGCAGCGGAACCGGGACAGGGCCAAACACCATATATTTT.

The J gene is TRBJ2-1, the V gene TRBV28; TRBD1 matches 7 bases. The CDR3 is 12 residues long. J lost 4 bases, V lost 6 bases, and 0 bases had no gene match. CDR1 and CDR2 from the germline V gene are MDHEN and SYDVKM. Here the CDR3 reads CASRTGYNEQFF. The DNA of the CDR3 is TGTGCCAGCAGGACAGGGTACAATGAGCAGTTCTTC.

This chain joins TRBV2 and TRBJ1-4, with D tentatively TRBD1 (5 bases). Germline CDR1 SNHLY, CDR2 FYNNEI. Trimming stripped 6 bases from V and 2 bases from J, with 13 bases between. This CDR3 contains 15 residues. CDR3 residues: CASSLRGVTNEKLFF. CDR3 DNA: TGTGCCAGCAGCCTTCGGGGGGTTACTAATGAAAAACTGTTTTTT.

The genes are TRBV6-1 and TRBJ1-2; 9 bases line up with TRBD1. The CDR3 is 15 residues long. V was clipped by 1 base and J by 5 bases; unmatched bases: 5. Germline lookup yields CDR1 MNHNS and CDR2 SASEGT. CDR3 protein: CASSEETGGSYGYTF. The DNA of the CDR3 is TGTGCCAGCAGTGAAGAGACAGGGGGTTCATATGGCTACACCTTC.

The chain uses TRBV27 and TRBJ2-7; no firm D call. The CDR3 is made up of 14 amino acids. V was trimmed by 2 bases and J by 3 bases, leaving 11 bases between them. Germline V gene sequence: CDR1 MNHEY, CDR2 SMNVEV (reference sequence). CDR3 residues: CASSLDGVRYEQYF. The CDR3 DNA sequence: TGTGCCAGCAGTTTAGACGGAGTGCGCTACGAGCAGTACTTC.

The chain recombines TRBV6-4 with TRBJ2-1, with D tentatively TRBD2 (5 bases). Germline V gives CDR1 MRHNA, CDR2 SNTAGT. This CDR3 has 15 amino acids. V lost 5 bases, J lost 10 bases, and 21 bases lay in between. In nucleotides, the CDR3 is TGTGCCAGCAGTTCTGAGGGAGCTAGTCGAGGCGAGCAGTTCTTC. Amino acid sequence: CASSSEGASRGEQFF.